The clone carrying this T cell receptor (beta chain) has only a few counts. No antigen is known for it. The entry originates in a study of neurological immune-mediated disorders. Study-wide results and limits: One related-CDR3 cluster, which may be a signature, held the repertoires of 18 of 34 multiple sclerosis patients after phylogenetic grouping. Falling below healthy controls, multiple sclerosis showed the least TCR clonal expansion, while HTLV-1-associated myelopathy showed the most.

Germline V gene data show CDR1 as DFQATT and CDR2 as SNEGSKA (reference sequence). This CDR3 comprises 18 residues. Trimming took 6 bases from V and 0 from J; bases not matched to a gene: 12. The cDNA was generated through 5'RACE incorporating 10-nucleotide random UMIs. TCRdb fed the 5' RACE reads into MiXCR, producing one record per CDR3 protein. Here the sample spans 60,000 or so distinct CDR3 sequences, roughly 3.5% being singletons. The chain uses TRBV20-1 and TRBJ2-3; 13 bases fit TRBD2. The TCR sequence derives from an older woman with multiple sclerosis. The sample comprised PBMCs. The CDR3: CSARTSGGLTTSTDTQYF. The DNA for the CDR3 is TGCAGTGCCCGGACTAGCGGGGGCCTCACCACTAGCACAGATACGCAGTATTTT.